This T cell receptor (beta chain) is drawn from a study of T cell repertoires in cytomegalovirus infection. Study in general: Epitope selection comprised recently identified HLA-C-restricted CMV epitopes and well-studied HLA-B-restricted CMV epitopes. The public TCR beta signatures pointed to both CMV infection and matching HLA type.

This clonotype showed up just a few times. Its target is not known. The CDR3 runs 16 residues. V was pared by 7 bases and J by 2 bases, with 19 bases between. Germline lookup yields CDR1 SEHNR and CDR2 FQNEAQ (reference sequence). TCRdb reprocessed the reads with MiXCR, giving one entry per CDR3 protein. The repertoire holds hundreds of thousands of distinct CDR3 sequences, with 33% as singletons. The sequencing used cultured PBMCs, collected from culture after CMV antigen stimulation. This clonotype originated in a human donor in good health (CMV status not recorded). Some clones in this sample may be carry-over from other donors' samples. This chain connects TRBV7-9 to TRBJ2-3, with D uncertain. DNA of the CDR3: TGTGCCAGCACCCCCCTACTGGTAGGGAACACAGATACGCAGTATTTT. It specifies CASTPLLVGNTDTQYF.